Shown below are 5 T cell receptor beta chains from a single sample sequenced in a study of blood T cell repertoires in COVID-19. Only in-frame clones appear in the TCRdb table, and some are missing; sequencing was by immunoSEQ multiplex PCR. The table shows some 170,000 clones, with over 65% occurring only once. Source material: peripheral blood. These receptor sequences come from a man aged 60-69 years with acute or convalescent COVID-19.

For the CDR3, the DNA is TGTGCCAGCAGTTTGACTCGGAGAGATACGCAGTATTTT. Residues: CASSLTRRDTQYF. The chain recombines TRBV12-3 or TRBV12-4 with TRBJ2-3; D call uncertain. The CDR3 has 13 amino acids. The germline V and J ends were trimmed by 3 bases and 5 bases, with 9 bases remaining between them.

The V and J genes are TRBV30 and TRBJ2-4; possible D gene TRBD1, 6 bases. In germline, CDR1 is GTSNPN, CDR2 SVGIG (reference sequence). The V end was cut by 1 base, the J end by 12 bases, with 13 bases between. The CDR3 is 12 amino acids. The CDR3 DNA follows: TGTGCCTGGAGTGCCGGGACACAAACTCAGTACTTC. It codes for CAWSAGTQTQYF.

This chain joins TRBV7-3 and TRBJ2-7; a possible D gene is TRBD1 (6 bases). The V gene lost 5 bases and the J gene lost 4 bases, with 18 bases spanning the gap. There are 15 residues in the CDR3. The germline CDR1 and CDR2 sequences are SGHTA and FQGTGA. DNA for the CDR3: TGTGCCAGCAGCCCTCAGACAGGACCAATTTACGAGCAGTACTTC. Residues: CASSPQTGPIYEQYF.

The chain has TRBV29-1 and TRBJ2-7; 10 positions agree with TRBD2. The V and J ends lost 6 bases and 3 bases, in that order; junction bases with no gene match: 11. The germline CDR1 and CDR2 sequences are SQVTM and ANQGSEA. The CDR3 extends over 15 amino acids. This CDR3 reads CSVTGSGGADYEQYF. In DNA, the CDR3 is TGCAGCGTCACTGGGAGCGGGGGGGCCGACTACGAGCAGTACTTC.

V gene TRBV5-5 combines with J gene TRBJ2-1; 10 bases are a match to TRBD2. V dropped 4 bases and J dropped 9; count of bases not matched to a gene: 7. Germline CDR1 is SGHKS and CDR2 is YYEKEE (reference sequence). There are 14 residues in the CDR3. CDR3 nucleotides: TGTGCCAGCAGCATCCTAGCGGGGGATGTTGAGCAGTTCTTC. Translating it yields CASSILAGDVEQFF.